This TCR beta chain was identified in a study of blood T cell repertoires in COVID-19. Points on this clone: The sample holds other DNA sequences that translate to the same CDR3.

Produced via immunoSEQ multiplex PCR; TCRdb's table is partial and in-frame only. The sample contains approximately 150,000 clones, around 90% of which appear only once. V was clipped by 2 bases and J by 4 bases, with 8 bases between them. The CDR3 covers 12 residues. Germline lookup yields CDR1 GTSNPN and CDR2 SVGIG (reference sequence). The TCR was taken from a man aged 18 to 30 with COVID-19, enrolled during active disease. The chain has TRBV30 and TRBJ1-2; D unclear. Sequenced sample: peripheral blood. CDR3 region: CAWSTGGYGYTF. The CDR3 nucleotides are TGTGCCTGGAGTACCGGCGGCTATGGCTACACCTTC.